This TCR beta chain was obtained from a study of T cell repertoires in cytomegalovirus infection. Study background: CMV epitopes, recently identified HLA-C-restricted and well-studied HLA-B-restricted, were used.

This clonotype was counted between two and nine times. The antigen is undetermined. One entry per CDR3 protein, called by TCRdb with MiXCR from the reads. The table includes roughly 990,000 distinct CDR3 sequences, approximately 31% detected once. Germline V gene data show CDR1 as MNHEY and CDR2 as SMNVEV (reference sequence). The CDR3 is 13 amino acids. V lost 8 bases and J lost 1, with 9 bases in between. The origin of this receptor is a human donor in good health (CMV status not recorded). Some clones in this sample may be carry-over from other donors' samples. Here the sequenced sample was cultured CD8+ T cells from PBMCs, taken from culture after CMV antigen stimulation. The chain combines TRBV27 with TRBJ2-1, with a possible D match to TRBD2 (5 bases). This CDR3 is CASGPGSYNEQFF. Written as DNA, the CDR3 is TGTGCCAGCGGACCGGGATCCTACAATGAGCAGTTCTTC.